The rows below give T cell receptor beta chains drawn from one sample of a study of cytomegalovirus exposure and HLA in healthy donors. Some clones are missing from TCRdb's copy, which holds only in-frame ones; the method was immunoSEQ multiplex PCR. In the table there are approximately 130,000 clones, about 83% of which are singletons. Sequences were obtained from PBMCs. These receptors all come from a woman aged 25 to 39 in good health and CMV-seronegative. CDR3s include the opening cysteine and the closing phenylalanine or tryptophan. Each record gives: V gene, D gene, clone size, J gene, CDR3 DNA, CDR3 protein. A D gene is named only where the DNA matches it firmly. The listing skips clone size in some rows; elsewhere it reads once, few, many or a size class.

V gene: TRBV9; D gene: TRBD2; clone size: NA; J gene: TRBJ2-1; CDR3 DNA: TGTGCCAGCAGCGTAGGTCTAGCGGGAGCCCCTGGCTCCTACAATGAGCAGTTCTTC; CDR3 protein: CASSVGLAGAPGSYNEQFF
V gene: TRBV7-6; D gene: NA; clone size: NA; J gene: TRBJ2-2; CDR3 DNA: TGTGCCAGCAGCTTATTAGGCGGAACTAGAGTGGAGCTGTTTTTT; CDR3 protein: CASSLLGGTRVELFF
V gene: TRBV19; D gene: NA; clone size: NA; J gene: TRBJ1-5; CDR3 DNA: TGTGCCACCTCACACCGGACGGCTTGGGAGGCTCAGCCCCAGCATTTT; CDR3 protein: CATSHRTAWEAQPQHF
V gene: TRBV6-6; D gene: TRBD2; clone size: NA; J gene: TRBJ2-1; CDR3 DNA: TGTGCCAGCAGTGCGGGGACTAGCGGGGGGAATGAGCAGTTCTTC; CDR3 protein: CASSAGTSGGNEQFF
V gene: TRBV7-9; D gene: TRBD1; clone size: NA; J gene: TRBJ2-7; CDR3 DNA: TGTGCCAGCAGGACGGGACAGGGGGTCGACGAGCAGTACTTC; CDR3 protein: CASRTGQGVDEQYF
V gene: TRBV28; D gene: TRBD2; clone size: NA; J gene: TRBJ2-7; CDR3 DNA: TGTGCCAGCAGTAGAGCGGGAGGGCCCTACGAGCAGTACTTC; CDR3 protein: CASSRAGGPYEQYF
V gene: TRBV9; D gene: TRBD2; clone size: NA; J gene: TRBJ2-5; CDR3 DNA: TGTGCCAGCAGCGTGGGAGGGCAAGAGACCCAGTACTTC; CDR3 protein: CASSVGGQETQYF
V gene: TRBV30; D gene: NA; clone size: NA; J gene: TRBJ1-6; CDR3 DNA: TGTGCCTGGACACGGAGCAATTCACCCCTCCACTTT; CDR3 protein: CAWTRSNSPLHF
V gene: TRBV9; D gene: NA; clone size: once; J gene: TRBJ2-7; CDR3 DNA: TGTGCCAGCAGCGTGGGCAGCCCTAACGAGCAGTACTTC; CDR3 protein: CASSVGSPNEQYF
V gene: TRBV29-1; D gene: TRBD1; clone size: once; J gene: TRBJ2-1; CDR3 DNA: TGCAGCGTTCTCGAAGTGGACAGGGGGACTGAGCAGTTCTTC; CDR3 protein: CSVLEVDRGTEQFF
V gene: TRBV7-9; D gene: NA; clone size: NA; J gene: TRBJ2-2; CDR3 DNA: TGTGCCAGCAGCCTCCAGGTTATTGTAACCGGGGAGCTGTTTTTT; CDR3 protein: CASSLQVIVTGELFF
V gene: TRBV6-6; D gene: NA; clone size: NA; J gene: TRBJ1-1; CDR3 DNA: TGTGCCAGCAGTTACTCTTACCGAATAGCGGGCACTGAAGCTTTCTTT; CDR3 protein: CASSYSYRIAGTEAFF
V gene: TRBV19; D gene: NA; clone size: NA; J gene: TRBJ2-5; CDR3 DNA: TGTGCCAGTAGTATTATAGGGGGAACGGAGACCCAGTACTTC; CDR3 protein: CASSIIGGTETQYF
V gene: TRBV7-9; D gene: NA; clone size: NA; J gene: TRBJ1-1; CDR3 DNA: TGTGCCAGCAGCTTTGGGTCGCGGACTGAAGCTTTCTTT; CDR3 protein: CASSFGSRTEAFF
V gene: TRBV29-1; D gene: NA; clone size: NA; J gene: TRBJ2-2; CDR3 DNA: TGCAGCGTTGACGGGTTGAACACCGGGGAGCTGTTTTTT; CDR3 protein: CSVDGLNTGELFF
V gene: TRBV5-4; D gene: NA; clone size: NA; J gene: TRBJ2-7; CDR3 DNA: TGTGCCAGCAGCCGCGAACGGGGGACCTCCTACGAGCAGTACTTC; CDR3 protein: CASSRERGTSYEQYF
V gene: TRBV5-8; D gene: TRBD2; clone size: few; J gene: TRBJ2-1; CDR3 DNA: TGTGCCAGCAGCGAGGGACTAGCGGGGGTGTACAATGAGCAGTTCTTC; CDR3 protein: CASSEGLAGVYNEQFF
V gene: TRBV19; D gene: NA; clone size: NA; J gene: TRBJ2-6; CDR3 DNA: TGTGCCAGTAGCGAGGGAGGTGGGGCCAACGTCCTGACTTTC; CDR3 protein: CASSEGGGANVLTF
V gene: TRBV5-1; D gene: NA; clone size: NA; J gene: TRBJ2-3; CDR3 DNA: TGCGCCAGCAGCCCTATGGGGGGGGCTGGGTTAGGTACGCAGTATTTT; CDR3 protein: CASSPMGGAGLGTQYF
V gene: TRBV28; D gene: TRBD2; clone size: NA; J gene: TRBJ2-1; CDR3 DNA: TGTGCCAGCAGTTTAACTAGCGCGTACAATGAGCAGTTCTTC; CDR3 protein: CASSLTSAYNEQFF
V gene: TRBV5-1; D gene: TRBD1; clone size: NA; J gene: TRBJ2-2; CDR3 DNA: TGCGCCAGCAGCTTCCTACAGGGGACCGGGGAGCTGTTTTTT; CDR3 protein: CASSFLQGTGELFF
V gene: TRBV6-1; D gene: TRBD2; clone size: NA; J gene: TRBJ2-7; CDR3 DNA: TGTGCCAGCAGTGAAGAAAGGCCGGGACTAGGGGCCTACGAGCAGTACTTC; CDR3 protein: CASSEERPGLGAYEQYF
V gene: TRBV7-3; D gene: NA; clone size: NA; J gene: TRBJ1-1; CDR3 DNA: TGTGCCAGCAGCTTATACGGGGGCACTGAAGCTTTCTTT; CDR3 protein: CASSLYGGTEAFF
V gene: TRBV5-1; D gene: NA; clone size: NA; J gene: TRBJ1-3; CDR3 DNA: TGCGCCAGCAGGGTAGCGGACTCACCTGGAAACACCATATATTTT; CDR3 protein: CASRVADSPGNTIYF
V gene: TRBV4-3; D gene: TRBD2; clone size: NA; J gene: TRBJ2-1; CDR3 DNA: TGCGCCAGCAGCCAAGATCGAACTAGCGGCTCCTACAATGAGCAGTTCTTC; CDR3 protein: CASSQDRTSGSYNEQFF
V gene: TRBV2; D gene: TRBD2; clone size: NA; J gene: TRBJ2-7; CDR3 DNA: TGTGCCAGCACTTGGACTAGCGGGTACTTCGAGCAGTACTTC; CDR3 protein: CASTWTSGYFEQYF
V gene: TRBV4-1; D gene: NA; clone size: NA; J gene: TRBJ2-1; CDR3 DNA: TGCGCCAGCAGCCTACTCCAGGACACAAACTACAATGAGCAGTTCTTC; CDR3 protein: CASSLLQDTNYNEQFF
V gene: TRBV18; D gene: TRBD1; clone size: NA; J gene: TRBJ1-1; CDR3 DNA: TGTGCCAGCTCACGGCCTCCCGAGGGGGCGAACACTGAAGCTTTCTTT; CDR3 protein: CASSRPPEGANTEAFF
V gene: TRBV4-1; D gene: NA; clone size: NA; J gene: TRBJ2-1; CDR3 DNA: TGCGCCAGCAGCCAGGATAGGACTATCTCATTAGAAAATGCGCAGTTCTTC; CDR3 protein: CASSQDRTISLENAQFF
V gene: TRBV5-6; D gene: NA; clone size: NA; J gene: TRBJ1-2; CDR3 DNA: TGTGCCAGCAGCTTGATGACGGGGTCTGGCTACACCTTC; CDR3 protein: CASSLMTGSGYTF
V gene: TRBV9; D gene: NA; clone size: NA; J gene: TRBJ2-1; CDR3 DNA: TGTGCCAGCAGCGTAGATAAGCTAGCGCCTAACAATGAGCAGTTCTTC; CDR3 protein: CASSVDKLAPNNEQFF
V gene: TRBV5-6; D gene: NA; clone size: NA; J gene: TRBJ2-5; CDR3 DNA: TGTGCCAGCAGACAGGACCCAGACCCCCAAGAGACCCAGTACTTC; CDR3 protein: CASRQDPDPQETQYF
V gene: TRBV2; D gene: TRBD1; clone size: NA; J gene: TRBJ1-2; CDR3 DNA: TGTGCCAGCAGGATGGGACAGGGGGTGTCCTATGGCTACACCTTC; CDR3 protein: CASRMGQGVSYGYTF
V gene: TRBV10-3; D gene: TRBD1; clone size: once; J gene: TRBJ1-2; CDR3 DNA: TGTGCCATCAGTAATCCGGGACAGGGGTTCTATGGCTACACCTTC; CDR3 protein: CAISNPGQGFYGYTF
V gene: TRBV18; D gene: TRBD1; clone size: NA; J gene: TRBJ2-7; CDR3 DNA: TGTGCCAGCTCACCGACGGGACAGGAGACTACGGGGCAGTACTTC; CDR3 protein: CASSPTGQETTGQYF
V gene: TRBV10-3; D gene: NA; clone size: NA; J gene: TRBJ2-1; CDR3 DNA: TGTGCCATCAGTGAGCGGGATCCGGGATTTTACAATGAGCAGTTCTTC; CDR3 protein: CAISERDPGFYNEQFF
V gene: TRBV29-1; D gene: NA; clone size: NA; J gene: TRBJ2-7; CDR3 DNA: TGCAGCGTTTTGGACACAAACTCCTACGAGCAGTACTTC; CDR3 protein: CSVLDTNSYEQYF
V gene: TRBV6-1; D gene: TRBD2; clone size: NA; J gene: TRBJ2-3; CDR3 DNA: TGTGCCAGCAGTGATGGGTACTACAGCGGGGGTGTTACAGATACGCAGTATTTT; CDR3 protein: CASSDGYYSGGVTDTQYF
V gene: TRBV7-9; D gene: TRBD2; clone size: NA; J gene: TRBJ2-7; CDR3 DNA: TGTGCCAGCAGCACTCTAGCGGGAGGAGAATACGAGCAGTACTTC; CDR3 protein: CASSTLAGGEYEQYF
V gene: TRBV28; D gene: NA; clone size: NA; J gene: TRBJ2-4; CDR3 DNA: TGTGCCAGCAGTTTAGACCGGGGAAACATTCAGTACTTC; CDR3 protein: CASSLDRGNIQYF
V gene: TRBV4-1; D gene: NA; clone size: NA; J gene: TRBJ2-3; CDR3 DNA: TGCGCCAGCAGCCAAGATTCCGCAGGGGTCGGCACAGATACGCAGTATTTT; CDR3 protein: CASSQDSAGVGTDTQYF
V gene: TRBV7-8; D gene: NA; clone size: NA; J gene: TRBJ2-7; CDR3 DNA: TGTGCCAGCAGCACTCAGGTTCGGGACTACGAGCAGTACTTC; CDR3 protein: CASSTQVRDYEQYF
V gene: TRBV7-2; D gene: TRBD1; clone size: NA; J gene: TRBJ1-2; CDR3 DNA: TGTGCCAGCAGCTCTCGGACAGGGGACCCATATGGCTACACCTTC; CDR3 protein: CASSSRTGDPYGYTF
V gene: TRBV7-9; D gene: TRBD1; clone size: NA; J gene: TRBJ1-4; CDR3 DNA: TGTGCCAGCAGCCCTCCCGGGACAGACCATGAAAAACTGTTTTTT; CDR3 protein: CASSPPGTDHEKLFF
V gene: TRBV5-1; D gene: NA; clone size: NA; J gene: TRBJ2-5; CDR3 DNA: TGCGCCAGCAGCTTGGCCGGGGTGGGAGAGACCCAGTACTTC; CDR3 protein: CASSLAGVGETQYF
V gene: TRBV7-9; D gene: NA; clone size: NA; J gene: TRBJ1-1; CDR3 DNA: TGTTCCAGCAGCTCCACCCGGGTCACTGAAGCTTTCTTT; CDR3 protein: CSSSSTRVTEAFF
V gene: TRBV6-5; D gene: NA; clone size: NA; J gene: TRBJ1-4; CDR3 DNA: TGTGCCAGCAAGGGGGGGGCGGCTAATGAAAAACTGTTTTTT; CDR3 protein: CASKGGAANEKLFF
V gene: TRBV2; D gene: NA; clone size: NA; J gene: TRBJ1-5; CDR3 DNA: TGTGCCAGCAGTGAACGCAGGGGCAATCAGCCCCAGCATTTT; CDR3 protein: CASSERRGNQPQHF
V gene: TRBV6-5; D gene: TRBD2; clone size: NA; J gene: TRBJ2-7; CDR3 DNA: TGTGCCAGCAGGCCCAATAGCGGGACCTCCTACGAGCAGTACTTC; CDR3 protein: CASRPNSGTSYEQYF
V gene: TRBV7-3; D gene: TRBD2; clone size: NA; J gene: TRBJ2-1; CDR3 DNA: TGTGCCAGCAGCTGGGGGGGTGTACAGAATGAGCAGTTCTTC; CDR3 protein: CASSWGGVQNEQFF
V gene: TRBV4-2; D gene: NA; clone size: NA; J gene: TRBJ1-1; CDR3 DNA: TGTGCCAGCAGCCAAGTTAGGGGGTCTACGGCTTTCTTT; CDR3 protein: CASSQVRGSTAFF
V gene: TRBV19; D gene: NA; clone size: NA; J gene: TRBJ2-7; CDR3 DNA: TGTGCCAGTAGTTTCAGGGTTCGGTACGAGCAGTACTTC; CDR3 protein: CASSFRVRYEQYF
V gene: TRBV6-5; D gene: TRBD2; clone size: NA; J gene: TRBJ2-1; CDR3 DNA: TGTGCCAGCAGTTACTCGCAGAGCGGGAGTTACAATGAGCACTTCTTC; CDR3 protein: CASSYSQSGSYNEHFF
V gene: TRBV7-2; D gene: NA; clone size: NA; J gene: TRBJ1-4; CDR3 DNA: TGTGCCAGCAGCCGCGCCCCCCCGGAAAAACTGTTTTTT; CDR3 protein: CASSRAPPEKLFF